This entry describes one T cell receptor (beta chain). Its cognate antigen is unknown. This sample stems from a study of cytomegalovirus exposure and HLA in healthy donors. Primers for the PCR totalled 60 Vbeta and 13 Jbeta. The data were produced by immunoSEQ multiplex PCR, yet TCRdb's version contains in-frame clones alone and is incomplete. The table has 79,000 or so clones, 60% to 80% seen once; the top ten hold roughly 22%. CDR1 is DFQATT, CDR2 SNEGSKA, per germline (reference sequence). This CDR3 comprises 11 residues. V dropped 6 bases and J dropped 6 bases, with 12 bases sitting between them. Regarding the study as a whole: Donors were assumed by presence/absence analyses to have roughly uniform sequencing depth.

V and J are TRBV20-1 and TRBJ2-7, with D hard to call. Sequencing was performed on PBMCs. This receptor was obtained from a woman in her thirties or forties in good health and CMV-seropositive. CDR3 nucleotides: TGCAGTGCCCTCTTCCCCCCCGAGCAGTACTTC. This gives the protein CSALFPPEQYF.